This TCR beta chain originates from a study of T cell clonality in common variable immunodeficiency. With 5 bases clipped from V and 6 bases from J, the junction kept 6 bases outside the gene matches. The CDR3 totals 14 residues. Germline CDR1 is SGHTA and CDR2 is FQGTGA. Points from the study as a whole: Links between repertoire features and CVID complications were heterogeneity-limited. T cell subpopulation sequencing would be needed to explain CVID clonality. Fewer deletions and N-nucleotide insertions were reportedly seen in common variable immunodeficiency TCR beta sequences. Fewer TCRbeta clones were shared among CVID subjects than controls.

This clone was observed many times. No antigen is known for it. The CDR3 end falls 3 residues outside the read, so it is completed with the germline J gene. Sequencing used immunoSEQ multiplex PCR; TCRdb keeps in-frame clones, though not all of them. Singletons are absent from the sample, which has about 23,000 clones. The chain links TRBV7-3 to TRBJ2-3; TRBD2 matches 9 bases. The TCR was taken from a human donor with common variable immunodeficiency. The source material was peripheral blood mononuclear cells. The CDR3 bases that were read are TGTGCCAGCAGCCGGACTAGCGATTCCGATACG. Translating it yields CASSRTSDSDT. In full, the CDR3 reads CASSRTSDSDTQYF.